Presented here are 32 T cell receptor beta chains from one specimen sequenced in a study of cytomegalovirus exposure and HLA in healthy donors. Both 60 Vbeta primers and 13 Jbeta primers went into the PCR. Assay used: immunoSEQ multiplex PCR; TCRdb lists only in-frame clones, some missing. The data contain 150,000 or so clones, 70% to 90% of them singletons. Sequences were obtained from PBMCs. These receptors originate from a man over 45 in good health and CMV-seronegative.

The chain combines TRBV2 with TRBJ2-7; 7 nucleotides align to TRBD1. J was trimmed by 2 bases and V by 7 bases; bases with no gene match: 8. Germline-derived CDR1 and CDR2 are SNHLY and FYNNEI. The CDR3 is 14 amino acids. The CDR3 DNA follows: TGTGCCAGCAAGGGGGCGGGCTTAGCCTACGAGCAGTACTTC. Protein product: CASKGAGLAYEQYF.

The rearrangement uses TRBV19 and TRBJ1-2; 7 nucleotides line up with TRBD1. The CDR3 is made up of 16 amino acids. V was pared by 5 bases and J by 8 bases, with 17 bases of the junction left unmatched. CDR1 and CDR2 (germline): LNHDA, SQIVND (reference sequence). The CDR3 DNA follows: TGTGCCAGTAGTCGGTGGGACAGTGGGGCGACGAAAGGCTACACCTTC. Translation gives CASSRWDSGATKGYTF. The full variable domain, rest sourced from reference TRBV19 and TRBJ1-2, is DGGITQSPKYLFRKEGQNVTLSCEQNLNHDAMYWYRQDPGQGLRLIYYSQIVNDFQKGDIAEGYSVSREKKESFPLTVTSAQKNPTAFYLCASSRWDSGATKGYTFGSGTRLTVV.

The J gene is TRBJ2-2, the V gene TRBV28; tentative D call: TRBD2 (5 bases). The V end was cut by 6 bases, the J end by 2 bases, with 13 bases between. The CDR3 contains 15 residues. Germline V gene sequence: CDR1 MDHEN, CDR2 SYDVKM. CDR3 DNA: TGTGCCAGCAGAACCAGTAGCGCAAACACCGGGGAGCTGTTTTTT. Amino acids: CASRTSSANTGELFF.

The chain joins TRBV7-2 to TRBJ2-3; D perhaps matches TRBD2 (5 bases). V lost 4 bases and J lost 2, with 10 bases in between. The CDR3 is made up of 14 amino acids. Germline values: CDR1 SGHTA, CDR2 FQGNSA. In nucleotides, the CDR3 is TGTGCCAGCAGCTCCGGACTCTCCACAGATACGCAGTATTTT. Encoded protein: CASSSGLSTDTQYF.

The DNA for the CDR3 is TGTGCCAGCGGGGGCTCAGCCCCAAGCAATCAGCCCCAGCATTTT. It translates to CASGGSAPSNQPQHF. The V and J genes are TRBV28 and TRBJ1-5; tentatively, D is TRBD1 (6 bases). Per the germline V gene, CDR1 is MDHEN and CDR2 is SYDVKM. The length of the CDR3 is 15 residues. V was shortened by 8 bases and J by 1 base, with 15 bases between the two germline ends. The complete variable domain, with remaining parts taken from reference TRBV28 and TRBJ1-5, reads DVKVTQSSRYLVKRTGEKVFLECVQDMDHENMFWYRQDPGLGLRLIYFSYDVKMKEKGDIPEGYSVSREKKERFSLILESASTNQTSMYLCASGGSAPSNQPQHFGDGTRLSIL.

The rearrangement uses TRBV29-1 and TRBJ2-2; a possible D gene is TRBD2 (5 bases). The CDR3 totals 15 residues. V lost 7 bases and J 0 bases, leaving 15 bases between the germline ends. The germline V gene encodes CDR1 SQVTM and CDR2 ANQGSEA. The CDR3: CSGGELDANTGELFF. DNA for the CDR3: TGCAGCGGGGGAGAACTGGACGCGAACACCGGGGAGCTGTTTTTT.

This chain uses TRBV30 with TRBJ2-2; the match to TRBD1 covers 8 bases. This CDR3 comprises 16 residues. V lost 2 bases to trimming and J lost 7 bases; unmatched junction nucleotides: 12. Germline CDR1 GTSNPN, CDR2 SVGIG (reference sequence). The CDR3: CAWSPPGTGVGGELFF. The CDR3 region has the DNA TGTGCCTGGAGTCCCCCGGGGACAGGTGTGGGCGGGGAGCTGTTTTTT.

This clone was seen once. V and J are TRBV7-9 and TRBJ2-1; maybe TRBD1 (6 bases). Per the germline V gene, CDR1 is SEHNR and CDR2 is FQNEAQ (reference sequence). The CDR3 consists of 15 residues. The V gene lost 3 bases and the J gene lost 9 bases, with 18 bases spanning the gap. This CDR3 reads CASSFLTGTNTEQFF. The CDR3 DNA follows: TGTGCCAGCAGCTTCCTAACAGGGACCAACACTGAGCAGTTCTTC.

The V call is TRBV25-1, the J call TRBJ1-1; possible D gene TRBD1, 5 bases. Germline V gives CDR1 MGHDK, CDR2 SYGVNS. The CDR3 is 14 residues long. The V end was cut by 4 bases, the J end by 2 bases, with 11 bases between. CDR3 in DNA: TGTGCCAGCAGTGTCGGAGACAGTAACACTGAAGCTTTCTTT. Translating it yields CASSVGDSNTEAFF.

The chain employs TRBV7-9 and TRBJ2-7; 7 bases line up with TRBD1. CDR1 SEHNR and CDR2 FQNEAQ come from the germline V gene (reference sequence). CDR3 size: 13 residues. Losses at the gene ends were 5 bases for V and 2 bases for J; bases not matched to a gene: 3. The CDR3 DNA sequence: TGTGCCAGCAGCACGACAGGGACCTACGAGCAGTACTTC. Protein product: CASSTTGTYEQYF.

The chain couples TRBV7-9 to TRBJ2-7; D perhaps matches TRBD1 (5 bases). CDR3 length: 14 amino acids. The germline V and J ends were trimmed by 1 base and 2 bases, with 9 bases remaining between them. Per the germline V gene, CDR1 is SEHNR and CDR2 is FQNEAQ (reference sequence). DNA of the CDR3: TGTGCCAGCAGCTTAGGGTCAGGGCCCTACGAGCAGTACTTC. This gives the protein CASSLGSGPYEQYF.

The chain uses TRBV2 and TRBJ1-4; D not resolved. The CDR3 runs to 14 residues. Germline CDR1 reads SNHLY; CDR2 reads FYNNEI. The V gene lost 8 bases and the J gene lost 4 bases, with 14 bases spanning the gap. CDR3 amino acids: CASQVGGYNEKLFF. The DNA for the CDR3 is TGTGCCAGCCAAGTTGGCGGGTATAATGAAAAACTGTTTTTT.

V and J are TRBV6-6 and TRBJ2-1; maybe TRBD2 (6 bases). Per germline, CDR1 MNHNY and CDR2 SVGAGI (reference sequence). V was clipped by 6 bases and J by 0 bases, with 15 bases between them. This CDR3 is built from 16 residues. CDR3 sequence: CASSLGISGSYNEQFF. Written as DNA, the CDR3 is TGTGCCAGCAGCCTCGGCATTAGCGGCTCCTACAATGAGCAGTTCTTC.

The V and J genes are TRBV13 and TRBJ2-2; weak D call: TRBD1 (6 bases). Trimming cost V 5 bases and J 0 bases, with 10 bases left between them. Per germline, CDR1 PRHDT and CDR2 FYEKMQ (reference sequence). CDR3 length: 15 residues. CDR3: CASSAPGANTGELFF. CDR3 coding DNA: TGTGCCAGCAGCGCCCCAGGGGCGAACACCGGGGAGCTGTTTTTT.

The chain has TRBV2 and TRBJ2-7; D is perhaps TRBD1 (7 bases). Trimming stripped 6 bases from V and 4 bases from J, with 16 bases between. The germline gives CDR1 SNHLY, CDR2 FYNNEI. The CDR3 is 14 residues long. This CDR3 is CASSPAGGRYEQYF. The CDR3 DNA reads as TGTGCCAGCAGCCCGGCAGGGGGGAGGTACGAGCAGTACTTC.

The chain carries TRBV2 and TRBJ1-1; D gene ambiguous. V lost 8 bases, J lost 4 bases, and 20 bases lay in between. Germline values: CDR1 SNHLY, CDR2 FYNNEI. The CDR3 runs 15 residues. CDR3: CASVLSEDRGTEAFF. CDR3 sequence (DNA): TGTGCCAGCGTCTTATCCGAGGATCGCGGCACTGAAGCTTTCTTT. The complete variable domain, with remaining parts taken from reference TRBV2 and TRBJ1-1, reads EPEVTQTPSHQVTQMGQEVILRCVPISNHLYFYWYRQILGQKVEFLVSFYNNEISEKSEIFDDQFSVERPDGSNFTLKIRSTKLEDSAMYFCASVLSEDRGTEAFFGQGTRLTVV.

The chain links TRBV19 to TRBJ2-4, with D tentatively TRBD2 (6 bases). The V gene lost 4 bases and the J gene lost 3 bases, with 19 bases spanning the gap. CDR1 LNHDA and CDR2 SQIVND come from the germline V gene (reference sequence). The CDR3 contains 17 residues. CDR3: CASSREVTGVGKNIQYF. The CDR3, as DNA: TGTGCCAGTAGTAGGGAGGTAACGGGAGTAGGCAAAAACATTCAGTACTTC. Filled out from reference TRBV19 and TRBJ2-4, the complete variable domain reads DGGITQSPKYLFRKEGQNVTLSCEQNLNHDAMYWYRQDPGQGLRLIYYSQIVNDFQKGDIAEGYSVSREKKESFPLTVTSAQKNPTAFYLCASSREVTGVGKNIQYFGAGTRLSVL.

The rearrangement uses TRBV2 and TRBJ2-2; 8 nucleotides line up with TRBD1. Germline V CDR1 and CDR2: SNHLY, FYNNEI. CDR3 length: 14 residues. Trimming removed 4 bases from V and 7 bases from J; junction bases left unmatched: 5. This chain's CDR3 is CASSGTGRGGELFF. DNA for the CDR3: TGTGCCAGCAGTGGGACAGGGCGCGGCGGGGAGCTGTTTTTT.

This clone was detected only a few times. This sequence joins TRBV9 and TRBJ2-3, with D perhaps matching TRBD2 (6 bases). CDR1 and CDR2 from the germline V gene are SGDLS and YYNGEE. With 0 bases removed from V and 2 bases from J, the gap between germline ends came to 10 bases. The CDR3 has 15 amino acids. CDR3 protein: CASSVGRGATDTQYF. The CDR3 DNA follows: TGTGCCAGCAGCGTAGGGCGGGGAGCCACAGATACGCAGTATTTT.

In regard to this clone: The junction departs from germline at one end; a sequencing error may be responsible. This chain joins TRBV7-2 and TRBJ1-6, with D perhaps TRBD1 (6 bases). The CDR3 has 14 residues. CDR1 is SGHTA and CDR2 is FQGNSA in the germline V gene. The CDR3 here is CASSLGGVNSPLHF. The CDR3 nucleotides are TGTGCCAGCAGTTTAGGGGGGGTTAATTCACCCCTCCACTTT.

The chain carries TRBV19 and TRBJ1-1; possible D gene TRBD1, 6 bases. Germline assignment: CDR1 LNHDA and CDR2 SQIVND (reference sequence). Trimming shortened V by 9 bases and J by 4 bases, and 15 bases separated the two germline ends. The CDR3 spans 13 residues. The CDR3 DNA reads as TGTGCCAGCACCAGGGGTGGGAGCACTGAAGCTTTCTTT. Translated: CASTRGGSTEAFF.

About this clone itself: An end of the junction does not agree with germline; a read error may underlie this. The chain uses TRBV11-3 and TRBJ2-7; TRBD2 agrees at 7 bases. The germline V gene has CDR1 SGHNT and CDR2 YENEEA. The CDR3 runs to 13 residues. CDR3: CASSFVRGDEQYF. Written as DNA, the CDR3 is TGTGCCAGCAGCTTCGTTCGGGGGGACGAACAGTACTTC.

This chain links TRBV6-1 with TRBJ1-2; D is perhaps TRBD1 (5 bases). The CDR3 is 13 residues long. Germline loops: CDR1 MNHNS, CDR2 SASEGT. V was pared by 7 bases and J by 6 bases, with 15 bases between. This chain's CDR3 is CASTPEKGNGYTF. CDR3 coding DNA: TGTGCCAGCACTCCCGAAAAGGGGAATGGCTACACCTTC.

The chain recombines TRBV27 with TRBJ1-1; D possibly corresponds to TRBD1 (5 bases). Trimming stripped 3 bases from V and 6 bases from J, with 20 bases between. CDR3 size: 16 residues. CDR1 and CDR2 from the germline V gene are MNHEY and SMNVEV (reference sequence). CDR3 nucleotide sequence: TGTGCCAGCAGTTTTTGGGGGGGGACCCGTGGGGCTGAAGCTTTCTTT. Residues: CASSFWGGTRGAEAFF.

This clone was found once. The chain is built from TRBV29-1 and TRBJ1-2; D is perhaps TRBD1 (5 bases). CDR1 and CDR2 (germline): SQVTM, ANQGSEA. This CDR3 is 15 amino acids long. V lost 0 bases to trimming and J lost 2 bases, with 13 bases between them. CDR3 protein: CSVEDLGRENYGYTF. As DNA, the CDR3 is TGCAGCGTTGAAGATTTAGGCAGGGAAAACTATGGCTACACCTTC.

The rearrangement uses TRBV20-1 and TRBJ2-7, with a weak D call TRBD1 (6 bases). CDR1 and CDR2 (germline): DFQATT, SNEGSKA (reference sequence). V was trimmed by 3 bases and J by 5 bases, leaving 8 bases between them. This CDR3 contains 11 residues. CDR3 sequence (DNA): TGCAGTGCTAGCCAGGGGAACGAGCAGTACTTC. Translating it yields CSASQGNEQYF.

This clone was seen once. V gene TRBV9 combines with J gene TRBJ2-2, with TRBD2 matching 8 bases. V was pared by 2 bases and J by 7 bases, with 10 bases of the junction left unmatched. The CDR3 runs to 16 residues. In germline, CDR1 is SGDLS, CDR2 YYNGEE. The CDR3: CASSVGGTRGIGELFF. CDR3 DNA: TGTGCCAGCAGCGTTGGGGGGACTAGAGGTATCGGGGAGCTGTTTTTT. The full variable domain, in which reference TRBV9 and TRBJ2-2 provide the parts outside the CDR3, is DSGVTQTPKHLITATGQRVTLRCSPRSGDLSVYWYQQSLDQGLQFLIQYYNGEERAKGNILERFSAQQFPDLHSELNLSSLELGDSALYFCASSVGGTRGIGELFFGEGSRLTVL.

CDR3 in DNA: TGTGCCAGCAGCTTCGGACAGAATGAGCAGTTCTTC. As protein: CASSFGQNEQFF. V gene TRBV7-9 combines with J gene TRBJ2-1; possibly TRBD1 for D (6 bases). This CDR3 comprises 12 residues. V dropped 3 bases and J dropped 7 bases, with 7 bases sitting between them. CDR1 is SEHNR, CDR2 FQNEAQ, per germline (reference sequence).

This clone was counted only a few times. The genes are TRBV5-1 and TRBJ2-7; 10 nucleotides agree with TRBD1. Losses at the gene ends were 3 bases for V and 2 bases for J; bases not matched to a gene: 5. This CDR3 spans 15 amino acids. Germline V lookup: CDR1 SGHRS, CDR2 YFSETQ. In DNA form, the CDR3 reads TGCGCCAGCAGCTCCCCCGGGACAGGGGCCTACGAGCAGTACTTC. The encoded protein is CASSSPGTGAYEQYF.

V is TRBV7-9 and J is TRBJ2-3; a possible D gene is TRBD1 (6 bases). With 3 bases removed from V and 0 bases from J, the gap between germline ends came to 16 bases. The CDR3 has 17 amino acids. Germline CDR1 reads SEHNR; CDR2 reads FQNEAQ (reference sequence). The chain's CDR3 is CASSLPPGDESTDTQYF. The CDR3 DNA is TGTGCCAGCAGCTTGCCTCCAGGGGACGAAAGCACAGATACGCAGTATTTT.

This clone was found a few times. The rearrangement links TRBV28 to TRBJ1-3; no clear D gene. The V end lost 6 bases, the J end lost 4 bases, and 4 bases lay between the germline ends. CDR3 length equals 11 residues. Looked up from germline, CDR1 is MDHEN and CDR2 is SYDVKM. CDR3 loop: CASRRGNTIYF. Written as DNA, the CDR3 is TGTGCCAGCAGGAGGGGAAACACCATATATTTT.

The V and J genes are TRBV7-9 and TRBJ2-7; 8 positions match TRBD1. V trimming: 1 base; J trimming: 3 bases; junction bases outside the gene matches: 11. Germline values: CDR1 SEHNR, CDR2 FQNEAQ (reference sequence). The CDR3 runs 17 residues. DNA for the CDR3: TGTGCCAGCAGCTTAGACCGGACAGGGTACCTCGACTACGAGCAGTACTTC. Protein: CASSLDRTGYLDYEQYF.